Included here is one T cell receptor beta chain sequence, with context. The target of this receptor is not known. Nothing much larger sits one base from this clone, and base qualities are not available. This record comes from a study of T cells in Graves' hyperthyroidism and ophthalmopathy (dated 2019 in TCRdb). Turning to the overall study: Peripheral blood samples were taken at initial diagnosis, before any treatment was given. The roughly 99 discovery patients were divided at random into training and test sets in a 7:3 ratio. In about 6 Graves' hyperthyroidism patients, the study also compared T-cell repertoires from thyroid tissue with T-cell repertoires from blood. According to the paper, TCR Vbeta CDR3 sequencing was carried out on around 140 peripheral blood samples, which came from about 45 ophthalmopathy, around 75 hyperthyroidism and about 17 progressor patients. Prospective prediction of ophthalmopathy was tested in an independent validation cohort consisting of some 20 hyperthyroidism patients and around 16 patients who later progressed to ophthalmopathy. TCR V-J signatures able to tell the groups apart were searched for in a discovery cohort of more than 90 patients, of whom roughly 42 had Graves' ophthalmopathy and around 58 had stable Graves' hyperthyroidism. After sampling, hyperthyroidism patients received methimazole starting at 30 mg daily, and ophthalmopathy patients received high-dose intravenous methylprednisolone. Overall study outcomes, separate from this receptor: Most expanded thyroid clonotypes (frequency above 0.001) were also detected in blood, suggesting blood repertoires may reflect thyroid immune responses. Sample size was not statistically predetermined, and investigators were not blinded to group allocation. In validation, progression to ophthalmopathy was predicted by the model with around 71% sensitivity and nearly 75% specificity, a median of about 6.4 months before onset. A model built on a 13 V-J signature distinguished ophthalmopathy from stable hyperthyroidism, reaching roughly 88% sensitivity and around 81% specificity in cross-validation and 80%/75% in testing.

The germline V gene (reference sequence) yields MNHEY for CDR1 and SMNVEV for CDR2. The V end loses 10 bases and the J end loses 2 bases, and a stretch of 15 bases separates them. The CDR3 covers 14 residues, taking in both the cysteine and the phenylalanine. Of all the DNA, just the CDR3 is kept, 42 bases in frame from base 1. Amplification of TCR beta CDR3 regions was carried out from RNA transcripts. For the first round of RT-PCR on the TCR CDR3, the HTBI primer set was used together with the Qiagen OneStep RT-PCR kit. Libraries were constructed in a second round of multiplex PCR, after which size selection and purification were carried out. Paired-end sequencing of the libraries was performed with 100 bp reads on an Illumina HiSeq2000. The paper's processing steps were these. Raw data were processed with SOAPnuke, discarding reads with adapters, uncalled bases, mean Phred below 15, or no exact constant-primer or identifier match. High-quality paired reads were merged with COPE v1.2.5, and unique nucleotide sequences were defined as clonotypes. MiTCR v1.1 was used to align the clonotypes against IMGT TRBV, TRBD and TRBJ reference segments. Analysis was restricted to V-J combinations with a frequency above 0.0001, which covered roughly 99% of repertoires. A TCS score was defined as the ratio of F50 (clonal expansion) to E x V (chaos), with BLOSUM62-based TCRdist applied between CDR3 peptides within each V-J. Welch's t-statistics and random forest reduced 450 to 600 V-J features to fewer than 15, which were used in a naive Bayes classifier (R e1071). TCRdb reanalyzed the raw reads on its own, using fastp at Q25 for trimming and MiXCR for clone calling, and kept in-frame beta chains. Each CDR3 protein gets just one entry, which takes the most common genes and DNA from the rows behind it. TCRdb, rather than the study authors, made the V and J calls. The sample profile shows approximately 720,000 distinct CDR3 sequences; approximately 19% of them were found once. The ten largest clones add up to over 15% of the sample.

The hyperthyroidism patients were between 18 and 65 years old and newly diagnosed, with a disease duration of less than 2 months. Any patient with an uncontrolled infection, another autoimmune disease, pregnancy or lactation was excluded. Diagnoses relied on clinical symptoms, serum thyroxine and TRAb, thyroid ultrasound and orbital computed tomography. Blood from progressor patients was drawn when they were first diagnosed with hyperthyroidism, before any ophthalmopathy symptoms appeared. PBMCs were separated from under 12 ml of fresh peripheral blood using Ficoll-Paque density gradient centrifugation. Progressor patients were initially diagnosed with Graves' hyperthyroidism and developed ophthalmopathy during follow-up. Trizol reagent was used to extract total RNA, and RNA quality was then checked on an Agilent 2100 Bioanalyzer.

The chain couples TRBV27 to TRBJ1-5; matching of 5 bases hints at TRBD1 as the D gene. The source is a woman aged 50 to 65 with Graves' hyperthyroidism that later progressed to Graves' ophthalmopathy. Sequences were obtained from blood. The DNA sequence is TGTGCCATTGCGGGGGGGGACGGCAATCAGCCCCAGCATTTT. This is translated as CAIAGGDGNQPQHF.